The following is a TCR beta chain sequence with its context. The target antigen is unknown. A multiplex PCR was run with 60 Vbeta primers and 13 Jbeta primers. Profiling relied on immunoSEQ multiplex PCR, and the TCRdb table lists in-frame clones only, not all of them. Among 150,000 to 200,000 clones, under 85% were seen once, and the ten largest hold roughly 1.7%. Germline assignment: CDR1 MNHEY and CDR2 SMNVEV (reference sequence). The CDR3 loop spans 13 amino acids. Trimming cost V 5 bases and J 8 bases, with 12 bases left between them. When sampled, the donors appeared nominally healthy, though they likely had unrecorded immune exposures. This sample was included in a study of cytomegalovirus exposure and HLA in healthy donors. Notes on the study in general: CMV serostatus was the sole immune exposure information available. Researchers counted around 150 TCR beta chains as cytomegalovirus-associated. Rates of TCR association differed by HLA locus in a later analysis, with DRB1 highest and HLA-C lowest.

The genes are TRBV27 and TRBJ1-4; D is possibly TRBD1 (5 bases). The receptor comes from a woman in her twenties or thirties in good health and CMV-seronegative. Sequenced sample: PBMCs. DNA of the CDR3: TGTGCCAGCAGTACGTACAAGGGGGAAAAACTGTTTTTT. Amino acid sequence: CASSTYKGEKLFF.